These 29 T cell receptor beta chains share one sample of origin, sequenced in a study of cytomegalovirus exposure and HLA in healthy donors. With 60 Vbeta and 13 Jbeta primers, the PCR was carried out. Data came from immunoSEQ multiplex PCR; TCRdb stores just in-frame clones and leaves some out. This listing includes approximately 110,000 clones. The sample comprised PBMCs. The receptors here all came from a man aged 50 or older in good health and CMV-seronegative.

This sequence joins TRBV11-3 and TRBJ1-4; D gene ambiguous. Trimming left V 5 bases short and J 8 bases short, with 18 bases between. This CDR3 contains 15 residues. Germline values: CDR1 SGHNT, CDR2 YENEEA. Here the CDR3 reads CASSHRPGFEEKLFF. DNA for the CDR3: TGTGCCAGCAGCCACCGACCGGGGTTTGAGGAAAAACTGTTTTTT.

This chain links TRBV10-3 with TRBJ2-3; TRBD1 agrees at 7 bases. Trimming took 10 bases from V and 3 from J; bases not matched to a gene: 7. The CDR3 contains 13 residues. The germline V gene encodes CDR1 ENHRY and CDR2 SYGVKD. DNA for the CDR3: TGTGCCAGCCGGTTGGGACAGACAGATACGCAGTATTTT. Translation: CASRLGQTDTQYF.

The rearrangement links TRBV7-9 to TRBJ1-1, with TRBD1 matching 9 bases. Per germline, CDR1 SEHNR and CDR2 FQNEAQ (reference sequence). V shed 4 bases, J shed 5 bases, and the junction held 2 bases outside the gene matches. This CDR3 has 13 residues. For the CDR3, the DNA is TGTGCCAGCAGCTGGGACAGGGAGACTGAAGCTTTCTTT. It encodes CASSWDRETEAFF. The full variable domain, in which reference TRBV7-9 and TRBJ1-1 provide the parts outside the CDR3, is DTGVSQNPRHKITKRGQNVTFRCDPISEHNRLYWYRQTLGQGPEFLTYFQNEAQLEKSRLLSDRFSAERPKGSFSTLEIQRTEQGDSAMYLCASSWDRETEAFFGQGTRLTVV.

V and J are TRBV29-1 and TRBJ2-1; D is perhaps TRBD2 (6 bases). Trimming took 1 base from V and 6 from J, leaving 13 bases between them. The CDR3 extends over 14 amino acids. Germline V gene data show CDR1 as SQVTM and CDR2 as ANQGSEA. The CDR3 sequence is CSVEVEGIGNEQFF. The CDR3 nucleotides read TGCAGCGTTGAAGTGGAGGGTATAGGCAATGAGCAGTTCTTC.

The V gene is TRBV5-5, the J gene TRBJ2-7; possibly TRBD1 for D (6 bases). CDR1 and CDR2 (germline): SGHKS, YYEKEE (reference sequence). CDR3 length: 14 residues. The V end was cut by 2 bases, the J end by 5 bases, with 14 bases between. The CDR3 coding sequence is TGTGCCAGCAGCTTTTACCGGGACACTAACGAGCAGTACTTC. Translation gives CASSFYRDTNEQYF.

The chain joins TRBV2 to TRBJ1-5, with 7 bases matching TRBD1. The junction had 12 bases not matched to a gene; V was cut back by 5 bases and J by 5 bases. This CDR3 is 16 amino acids long. Germline-derived CDR1 and CDR2 are SNHLY and FYNNEI. Here the CDR3 DNA reads TGTGCCAGCAGTACCACGACAGGGTCGGGGGATCAGCCCCAGCATTTT. Protein: CASSTTTGSGDQPQHF.

The V and J genes are TRBV4-3 and TRBJ1-6; unclear D gene. From germline, CDR1 is LGHNA and CDR2 YSLEER. Deletions cut 0 bases from V and 9 bases from J, with 24 bases between. The CDR3 consists of 19 residues. The CDR3 DNA is TGCGCCAGCAGCCAAGATCATCCCCATGTAGAGTTTTTTAGTTCACCCCTCCACTTT. Translation: CASSQDHPHVEFFSSPLHF.

The chain links TRBV16 to TRBJ1-5, with 8 nucleotides matching TRBD1. The V segment lost 1 base and the J segment 7 bases; nucleotides outside the gene matches: 12. Germline lookup yields CDR1 KGHSY and CDR2 FQNENV. This CDR3 has 17 residues. CDR3: CASSQFRTGSIRQPQHF. The CDR3 DNA reads as TGTGCCAGCAGCCAATTCCGGACAGGGTCTATAAGGCAGCCCCAGCATTTT.

CDR3 amino acids: CASSFSTTSSGLGYEQYF. The CDR3 DNA sequence: TGCGCCAGCAGCTTTTCGACGACCTCTAGCGGCCTGGGGTACGAGCAGTACTTC. V is TRBV5-1 and J is TRBJ2-7; 7 nucleotides align to TRBD2. Trimming cost V 2 bases and J 4 bases; bases outside gene matches: 18. Germline V CDR1 and CDR2: SGHRS, YFSETQ. CDR3 length: 18 amino acids. Using reference TRBV5-1 and TRBJ2-7 for the parts outside the CDR3, the full variable domain is KAGVTQTPRYLIKTRGQQVTLSCSPISGHRSVSWYQQTPGQGLQFLFEYFSETQRNKGNFPGRFSGRQFSNSRSEMNVSTLELGDSALYLCASSFSTTSSGLGYEQYFGPGTRLTVT.

To note about this clone: Other DNA sequences of this sample code for an identical CDR3. V gene TRBV19 combines with J gene TRBJ1-1, with TRBD1 identical over 8 bases. Losses at the gene ends were 6 bases for V and 1 base for J; bases not matched to a gene: 1. Germline CDR1 and CDR2: LNHDA and SQIVND (reference sequence). CDR3 length: 13 amino acids. The CDR3 DNA is TGTGCCAGTAGAGACAGGGGGAACACTGAAGCTTTCTTT. It codes for CASRDRGNTEAFF. Full variable domain (outside the CDR3, taken from reference TRBV19 and TRBJ1-1): DGGITQSPKYLFRKEGQNVTLSCEQNLNHDAMYWYRQDPGQGLRLIYYSQIVNDFQKGDIAEGYSVSREKKESFPLTVTSAQKNPTAFYLCASRDRGNTEAFFGQGTRLTVV.

The chain combines TRBV7-8 with TRBJ1-1; 7 nucleotides match TRBD1. CDR3 length: 13 residues. Losses at the gene ends were 5 bases for V and 6 bases for J; bases not matched to a gene: 6. Germline V gives CDR1 SGHVS, CDR2 FQNEAQ. This CDR3 is CASSPTGIPEAFF. CDR3 DNA sequence: TGTGCCAGCAGCCCGACAGGGATTCCTGAAGCTTTCTTT.

The chain recombines TRBV19 with TRBJ1-3; D is perhaps TRBD1 (5 bases). The CDR3 length is 18 residues. The V gene's germline CDR1 is LNHDA and CDR2 SQIVND (reference sequence). V dropped 8 bases and J dropped 0 bases, with 23 bases sitting between them. DNA of the CDR3: TGTGCCAGTTCAAAAGGGCCGTCGCAGGGAATCTCTGGAAACACCATATATTTT. This sequence encodes CASSKGPSQGISGNTIYF. The whole variable domain, remainder taken from reference TRBV19 and TRBJ1-3, is DGGITQSPKYLFRKEGQNVTLSCEQNLNHDAMYWYRQDPGQGLRLIYYSQIVNDFQKGDIAEGYSVSREKKESFPLTVTSAQKNPTAFYLCASSKGPSQGISGNTIYFGEGSWLTVV.

The V and J genes are TRBV7-3 and TRBJ2-1, with D possibly TRBD2 on 5 matching bases. CDR3 size: 16 residues. Germline V gene data show CDR1 as SGHTA and CDR2 as FQGTGA. V was clipped by 1 base and J by 4 bases, with 14 bases between them. CDR3 loop: CASSLNPTAAYNEQFF. DNA for the CDR3: TGTGCCAGCAGCTTAAACCCCACAGCGGCTTACAATGAGCAGTTCTTC.

The V call is TRBV7-9, the J call TRBJ2-7; TRBD2 might be the D (6 bases). Germline V gene data show CDR1 as SEHNR and CDR2 as FQNEAQ (reference sequence). The CDR3 runs 12 residues. Trimming took 5 bases from V and 6 from J, leaving 11 bases between them. This CDR3 reads CASSLRRGEQYF. CDR3 nucleotides: TGTGCCAGCAGCCTCAGGCGGGGCGAGCAGTACTTC.

The CDR3 region is CASSDFWTGKTQPQHF. The CDR3 bases are TGTGCCAGCAGCGACTTCTGGACAGGGAAGACTCAGCCCCAGCATTTT. The chain recombines TRBV6-6 with TRBJ1-5; TRBD1 aligns across 8 bases. V dropped 6 bases and J dropped 6; count of bases not matched to a gene: 13. The CDR3 spans 16 residues. Germline V gene sequence: CDR1 MNHNY, CDR2 SVGAGI (reference sequence).

The J gene is TRBJ2-3, the V gene TRBV7-6, with a tentative D call TRBD2 (6 bases). CDR3 length: 15 residues. Germline values: CDR1 SGHVS, CDR2 FNYEAQ. Between the trimmed V and J ends, which lost 1 base and 1 base, there was a span of 9 bases. CDR3 loop: CASSLVGLGTDTQYF. Written as DNA, the CDR3 is TGTGCCAGCAGCTTAGTGGGACTCGGCACAGATACGCAGTATTTT.

The chain carries TRBV9 and TRBJ1-5, with D perhaps TRBD1 (6 bases). V lost 7 bases, J lost 6 bases, and 17 bases lay in between. The length of the CDR3 is 14 residues. Per germline, CDR1 SGDLS and CDR2 YYNGEE. CDR3 nucleotide sequence: TGTGCCAGCTCCCCAACAGGGTCCACTCAGCCCCAGCATTTT. It codes for CASSPTGSTQPQHF. The full variable domain, completed using reference TRBV9 and TRBJ1-5, is DSGVTQTPKHLITATGQRVTLRCSPRSGDLSVYWYQQSLDQGLQFLIQYYNGEERAKGNILERFSAQQFPDLHSELNLSSLELGDSALYFCASSPTGSTQPQHFGDGTRLSIL.

The J gene is TRBJ2-2, the V gene TRBV7-8, with 7 nucleotides matching TRBD1. The CDR3 covers 17 residues. Germline-derived CDR1 and CDR2 are SGHVS and FQNEAQ. V lost 0 bases and J lost 5; bases outside the gene matches: 9. The CDR3 nucleotides read TGTGCCAGCAGCTTAGCAGGGTCCAGGGGGAGAACCGGGGAGCTGTTTTTT. It translates to CASSLAGSRGRTGELFF.

The chain combines TRBV6-1 with TRBJ1-5; D perhaps matches TRBD1 (5 bases). V lost 0 bases to trimming and J lost 6 bases, with 9 bases between them. CDR1 MNHNS and CDR2 SASEGT come from the germline V gene. CDR3 length: 14 amino acids. Here the CDR3 DNA reads TGTGCCAGCAGTGAAGCCACAGGTGGTCAGCCCCAGCATTTT. Protein product: CASSEATGGQPQHF.

The rearrangement joins TRBV19 to TRBJ1-2; D may be TRBD1 (5 bases). Germline loops: CDR1 LNHDA, CDR2 SQIVND (reference sequence). The CDR3 spans 12 residues. V lost 4 bases and J lost 4, with 7 bases in between. CDR3 in DNA: TGTGCCAGTAGTAAACAGGTCTATGGCTACACCTTC. This codes for CASSKQVYGYTF.

V and J are TRBV9 and TRBJ1-3; D gene ambiguous. The V and J ends lost 5 bases and 3 bases respectively, with 9 bases between them. Looked up from germline, CDR1 is SGDLS and CDR2 is YYNGEE. The CDR3 covers 13 residues. The CDR3 DNA reads TGTGCCAGCAGGGAGGCGGGTGGAAACACCATATATTTT. The encoded protein is CASREAGGNTIYF.

The J gene is TRBJ1-2, the V gene TRBV7-9; tentative D call: TRBD1 (6 bases). Per germline, CDR1 SEHNR and CDR2 FQNEAQ (reference sequence). The CDR3 is made up of 13 amino acids. Trimming took 5 bases from V and 4 from J, leaving 11 bases between them. In DNA, the CDR3 is TGTGCCAGCAGCCAGGGGATCGCCTATGGCTACACCTTC. It specifies CASSQGIAYGYTF.

This chain connects TRBV10-3 to TRBJ2-5; perhaps TRBD2 as D (5 bases). The V gene lost 3 bases and the J gene lost 4 bases, with 6 bases spanning the gap. The CDR3 covers 12 residues. Germline CDR1 and CDR2: ENHRY and SYGVKD. Written as DNA, the CDR3 is TGTGCCATCAGTGAACTAGGAGAGACCCAGTACTTC. The encoded protein is CAISELGETQYF.

The chain carries TRBV30 and TRBJ1-5, with D possibly matching TRBD1 (5 bases). The CDR3 totals 15 residues. CDR1 is GTSNPN, CDR2 SVGIG, per germline (reference sequence). V dropped 0 bases and J dropped 2 bases, with 11 bases sitting between them. The CDR3 DNA sequence: TGTGCCTGGAGTGTAACGGGGGGACGCAATCAGCCCCAGCATTTT. It is translated as CAWSVTGGRNQPQHF. Full variable domain (remainder filled in from reference TRBV30 and TRBJ1-5): SQTIHQWPATLVQPVGSPLSLECTVEGTSNPNLYWYRQAAGRGLQLLFYSVGIGQISSEVPQNLSASRPQDRQFILSSKKLLLSDSGFYLCAWSVTGGRNQPQHFGDGTRLSIL.

J is TRBJ2-7 and V is TRBV5-1, with a tentative D call TRBD1 (6 bases). This CDR3 is built from 14 residues. From germline, CDR1 is SGHRS and CDR2 YFSETQ. Trimming removed 2 bases from V and 3 bases from J, with 12 bases in between. CDR3 amino acids: CASSLDRQLYEQYF. The CDR3 DNA is TGCGCCAGCAGCTTAGACAGGCAACTCTACGAGCAGTACTTC.

The chain couples TRBV2 to TRBJ2-5; TRBD2 matches at 10 bases. CDR1 and CDR2 (germline): SNHLY, FYNNEI. There are 14 residues in the CDR3. The V gene end was trimmed by 7 bases and the J gene end by 6 bases; junction bases not matched to a gene: 8. The CDR3 region has the DNA TGTGCCAGCAAACAGAGTAGCGGGAGGCAGACCCAGTACTTC. Translation gives CASKQSSGRQTQYF.

The gene calls are TRBV6-1 and TRBJ1-5; 8 positions match TRBD1. CDR1 is MNHNS, CDR2 SASEGT, per germline. V trimming: 6 bases; J trimming: 8 bases; junction bases outside the gene matches: 6. CDR3 length: 13 amino acids. The CDR3 protein is CASRYRGTEPQHF. The CDR3 DNA sequence: TGTGCCAGCAGGTACAGGGGGACGGAGCCCCAGCATTTT.

The V gene is TRBV27, the J gene TRBJ1-5; 9 nucleotides align to TRBD1. The CDR3 consists of 15 residues. The germline V gene encodes CDR1 MNHEY and CDR2 SMNVEV (reference sequence). Trimming took 4 bases from V and 9 from J; bases not matched to a gene: 10. CDR3 DNA sequence: TGTGCCAGCAGTTCGGACAGGGGCACGCGTCGGCCCCAGCATTTT. Its translation is CASSSDRGTRRPQHF.

V and J are TRBV7-2 and TRBJ1-2; 8 positions agree with TRBD1. V shed 1 base and J 8 bases; nucleotides not matched to a gene: 12. The CDR3 sequence is 16 residues long. From germline, CDR1 is SGHTA and CDR2 FQGNSA. Written as DNA, the CDR3 is TGTGCCAGCAGCTTAGTGGCCGCCAGGGGGCTAGGGGGCTACACCTTC. Translated, it gives CASSLVAARGLGGYTF.